These T cell receptor beta chains were read from a single sample in a study of cytomegalovirus exposure and HLA in healthy donors. The data were produced by immunoSEQ multiplex PCR, yet TCRdb's version contains in-frame clones alone and is incomplete. The sample includes about 95,000 clones, approximately 80% of them seen just once. Sequencing used PBMCs. Source of these receptors: a woman aged 70 to 79 in good health and CMV-seropositive. Both conserved end residues are part of each CDR3. The D gene is left open where the match is weak. Expanded clones are given a class, and other clones once, few, many or no size at all.

J gene: TRBJ2-3
D gene: TRBD2
V gene: TRBV5-4
clone size: -
CDR3 protein: CASSLAGGSRDTQYF
CDR3 DNA: TGTGCCAGCAGCTTGGCCGGCGGGAGCAGGGATACGCAGTATTTT

J gene: TRBJ2-7
D gene: TRBD1
V gene: TRBV15
clone size: -
CDR3 protein: CATSRLTTGGLYEQYF
CDR3 DNA: TGTGCCACCAGCAGACTGACGACAGGGGGCCTCTACGAGCAGTACTTC

J gene: TRBJ1-2
D gene: TRBD1
V gene: TRBV7-9
clone size: few
CDR3 protein: CASSLGTGRGYTF
CDR3 DNA: TGTGCCAGCAGCTTAGGGACAGGGAGAGGCTACACCTTC

J gene: TRBJ1-1
D gene: TRBD1
V gene: TRBV5-4
clone size: -
CDR3 protein: CASSLPPGQGDTEAFF
CDR3 DNA: TGTGCCAGCAGCTTGCCTCCGGGACAGGGGGACACTGAAGCTTTCTTT

J gene: TRBJ1-2
D gene: -
V gene: TRBV6-1
clone size: -
CDR3 protein: CASSEDTNYGYTF
CDR3 DNA: TGTGCCAGCAGTGAAGACACTAACTATGGCTACACCTTC

J gene: TRBJ2-7
D gene: -
V gene: TRBV6-4
clone size: -
CDR3 protein: CASRPEAGTYEQYF
CDR3 DNA: TGTGCCAGCCGCCCCGAGGCAGGGACCTACGAGCAGTACTTC

J gene: TRBJ1-2
D gene: -
V gene: TRBV25-1
clone size: -
CDR3 protein: CASSEGLSVYTF
CDR3 DNA: TGTGCCAGCAGTGAGGGCCTCTCGGTCTACACCTTC

J gene: TRBJ2-7
D gene: -
V gene: TRBV11-3
clone size: few
CDR3 protein: CASSLETGSFYEQYF
CDR3 DNA: TGTGCCAGCAGCTTGGAAACAGGGTCCTTCTACGAGCAGTACTTC

J gene: TRBJ2-7
D gene: -
V gene: TRBV4-1
clone size: -
CDR3 protein: CASSQVAPGDEQYF
CDR3 DNA: TGCGCCAGCAGCCAGGTCGCGCCCGGAGACGAGCAGTACTTC

J gene: TRBJ1-6
D gene: TRBD1
V gene: TRBV5-1
clone size: -
CDR3 protein: CASSLGTGDNSPLHF
CDR3 DNA: TGCGCCAGCAGCTTAGGGACAGGGGATAATTCACCCCTCCACTTT

J gene: TRBJ1-3
D gene: -
V gene: TRBV9
clone size: -
CDR3 protein: CASSRQGGSPGNTIYF
CDR3 DNA: TGTGCCAGCAGCCGCCAAGGCGGGAGCCCCGGAAACACCATATATTTT

J gene: TRBJ2-3
D gene: TRBD2
V gene: TRBV5-1
clone size: -
CDR3 protein: CASSLGLAGFRTDTQYF
CDR3 DNA: TGCGCCAGCAGCTTGGGACTAGCGGGTTTCCGCACAGATACGCAGTATTTT

J gene: TRBJ2-1
D gene: -
V gene: TRBV10-3
clone size: -
CDR3 protein: CAISDSGATAYNEQFF
CDR3 DNA: TGTGCCATCAGTGACTCAGGGGCCACCGCCTACAATGAGCAGTTCTTC

J gene: TRBJ2-1
D gene: -
V gene: TRBV11-2
clone size: -
CDR3 protein: CASSFRGLTSSYNEQFF
CDR3 DNA: TGTGCCAGCAGCTTTCGAGGCCTTACAAGCTCCTACAATGAGCAGTTCTTC

J gene: TRBJ2-7
D gene: TRBD2
V gene: TRBV7-8
clone size: -
CDR3 protein: CASSLGLAGGHEQYF
CDR3 DNA: TGTGCCAGCAGCTTGGGACTAGCGGGAGGCCACGAGCAGTACTTC

J gene: TRBJ2-1
D gene: TRBD1
V gene: TRBV7-9
clone size: -
CDR3 protein: CASSADRVVPNEQFF
CDR3 DNA: TGTGCCAGCAGCGCAGACAGGGTCGTTCCTAATGAGCAGTTCTTC

J gene: TRBJ2-3
D gene: TRBD2
V gene: TRBV6-1
clone size: -
CDR3 protein: CASSVIAGLTDTQYF
CDR3 DNA: TGTGCCAGCAGTGTAATAGCGGGGCTCACAGATACGCAGTATTTT

J gene: TRBJ2-3
D gene: TRBD2
V gene: TRBV4-1
clone size: -
CDR3 protein: CASTQTSGRAPSDTQYF
CDR3 DNA: TGCGCCAGCACCCAGACTAGCGGGAGGGCCCCCTCAGATACGCAGTATTTT

J gene: TRBJ1-1
D gene: TRBD1
V gene: TRBV18
clone size: once
CDR3 protein: CASSPWTGDKKNTEAFF
CDR3 DNA: TGTGCCAGCTCACCCTGGACAGGGGATAAGAAGAACACTGAAGCTTTCTTT

J gene: TRBJ1-6
D gene: TRBD1
V gene: TRBV30
clone size: -
CDR3 protein: CAWSGDRGFSPLHF
CDR3 DNA: TGTGCCTGGAGCGGGGACAGGGGATTTTCACCCCTCCACTTT

J gene: TRBJ2-5
D gene: TRBD1
V gene: TRBV7-6
clone size: -
CDR3 protein: CASSKTGQETQYF
CDR3 DNA: TGTGCCAGCAGCAAGACAGGGCAAGAGACCCAGTACTTC

J gene: TRBJ2-3
D gene: TRBD1
V gene: TRBV6-6
clone size: -
CDR3 protein: CASNNEGARTDTQYF
CDR3 DNA: TGTGCCAGCAACAATGAGGGGGCCCGCACAGATACGCAGTATTTT

J gene: TRBJ1-1
D gene: -
V gene: TRBV28
clone size: -
CDR3 protein: CASSLGTLGNTEAFF
CDR3 DNA: TGTGCCAGCAGTTTGGGCACCTTGGGGAACACTGAAGCTTTCTTT

J gene: TRBJ2-7
D gene: TRBD1
V gene: TRBV5-1
clone size: -
CDR3 protein: CASSAGQGSYEQYF
CDR3 DNA: TGCGCCAGCAGCGCCGGACAGGGGTCCTACGAGCAGTACTTC

J gene: TRBJ2-7
D gene: -
V gene: TRBV4-1
clone size: once
CDR3 protein: CASSQEDLIQGWSYEQYF
CDR3 DNA: TGCGCCAGCAGCCAAGAAGACCTAATACAGGGATGGTCCTACGAGCAGTACTTC

J gene: TRBJ2-7
D gene: TRBD2
V gene: TRBV6-1
clone size: -
CDR3 protein: CASSEGGAGAYEQYF
CDR3 DNA: TGTGCCAGCAGTGAAGGGGGAGCGGGAGCTTACGAGCAGTACTTC

J gene: TRBJ2-7
D gene: TRBD1
V gene: TRBV7-8
clone size: -
CDR3 protein: CASSSLFDRGAYEQYF
CDR3 DNA: TGTGCCAGCAGCTCCCTCTTTGACAGGGGGGCATACGAGCAGTACTTC

J gene: TRBJ2-6
D gene: TRBD1
V gene: TRBV15
clone size: -
CDR3 protein: CATSGDRAGANVLTF
CDR3 DNA: TGTGCCACCAGCGGGGACAGGGCTGGGGCCAACGTCCTGACTTTC

J gene: TRBJ1-4
D gene: -
V gene: TRBV11-2
clone size: -
CDR3 protein: CASSEQGGFEKLFF
CDR3 DNA: TGTGCCAGCAGCGAACAGGGTGGATTTGAAAAACTGTTTTTT

J gene: TRBJ1-2
D gene: TRBD1
V gene: TRBV19
clone size: -
CDR3 protein: CASSDYLQGRYGYTF
CDR3 DNA: TGTGCCAGTAGTGACTACCTACAGGGGAGGTATGGCTACACCTTC

J gene: TRBJ1-5
D gene: -
V gene: TRBV30
clone size: -
CDR3 protein: CAWSVGGKSNQPQHF
CDR3 DNA: TGTGCCTGGAGTGTGGGAGGGAAGAGCAATCAGCCCCAGCATTTT

J gene: TRBJ2-5
D gene: TRBD1
V gene: TRBV19
clone size: -
CDR3 protein: CASSIKGATETQYF
CDR3 DNA: TGTGCCAGTAGTATAAAGGGGGCTACAGAGACCCAGTACTTC

J gene: TRBJ2-1
D gene: -
V gene: TRBV6-5
clone size: -
CDR3 protein: CASTNRAGNEQFF
CDR3 DNA: TGTGCCAGCACCAACAGGGCCGGGAATGAGCAGTTCTTC

J gene: TRBJ1-1
D gene: TRBD1
V gene: TRBV6-5
clone size: few
CDR3 protein: CASSYRGQGTEAFF
CDR3 DNA: TGTGCCAGCAGTTACAGGGGGCAAGGAACTGAAGCTTTCTTT

J gene: TRBJ1-1
D gene: TRBD1
V gene: TRBV5-1
clone size: -
CDR3 protein: CASSSDPGQGIVGTEAFF
CDR3 DNA: TGCGCCAGCAGCTCGGACCCGGGACAGGGGATTGTGGGAACTGAAGCTTTCTTT

J gene: TRBJ2-1
D gene: -
V gene: TRBV19
clone size: -
CDR3 protein: CASTPLGERYNERFF
CDR3 DNA: TGTGCCAGTACCCCCCTGGGAGAGAGATACAATGAGCGGTTCTTC

J gene: TRBJ2-3
D gene: -
V gene: TRBV28
clone size: -
CDR3 protein: CASSLSQGGADTQYF
CDR3 DNA: TGTGCCAGCAGTTTATCTCAGGGGGGCGCAGATACGCAGTATTTT

J gene: TRBJ2-7
D gene: TRBD2
V gene: TRBV16
clone size: -
CDR3 protein: CASSQLAPGLAGSTPYEQYF
CDR3 DNA: TGTGCCAGCAGCCAATTGGCCCCGGGACTAGCGGGATCCACCCCCTACGAGCAGTACTTC

J gene: TRBJ1-5
D gene: -
V gene: TRBV19
clone size: -
CDR3 protein: CASSIVTPSNQPQHF
CDR3 DNA: TGTGCCAGTAGTATAGTGACACCCAGCAATCAGCCCCAGCATTTT

J gene: TRBJ2-3
D gene: TRBD2
V gene: TRBV29-1
clone size: -
CDR3 protein: CSVDLAGGFTDTQYF
CDR3 DNA: TGCAGCGTTGATTTAGCGGGAGGGTTCACAGATACGCAGTATTTT

J gene: TRBJ1-5
D gene: TRBD1
V gene: TRBV15
clone size: -
CDR3 protein: CATSRAVRDRGSNQPQHF
CDR3 DNA: TGTGCCACCAGCAGAGCAGTCCGGGACAGAGGGTCCAATCAGCCCCAGCATTTT

J gene: TRBJ2-2
D gene: -
V gene: TRBV19
clone size: -
CDR3 protein: CASRYSRGANTGELFF
CDR3 DNA: TGTGCCAGTAGATACTCCAGGGGGGCGAACACCGGGGAGCTGTTTTTT

J gene: TRBJ2-5
D gene: TRBD2
V gene: TRBV11-2
clone size: -
CDR3 protein: CASRLTLTSWGETQYF
CDR3 DNA: TGTGCCAGCAGACTCACCTTGACTAGCTGGGGAGAGACCCAGTACTTC

J gene: TRBJ1-1
D gene: TRBD1
V gene: TRBV9
clone size: once
CDR3 protein: CASSDREMDTEAFF
CDR3 DNA: TGTGCCAGCTCGGACAGGGAGATGGACACTGAAGCTTTCTTT

J gene: TRBJ1-2
D gene: -
V gene: TRBV6-5
clone size: -
CDR3 protein: CASSQRGLYGYTF
CDR3 DNA: TGTGCCAGCTCCCAGAGGGGACTCTATGGCTACACCTTC

J gene: TRBJ1-1
D gene: TRBD1
V gene: TRBV11-3
clone size: -
CDR3 protein: CASSLGRGATEAFF
CDR3 DNA: TGTGCCAGCAGCTTGGGCAGGGGGGCCACTGAAGCTTTCTTT